This TCR beta chain came from a study of blood T cell repertoires in COVID-19. Study context: Samples taken during acute and convalescent COVID-19 were collected in the United States, Italy and Spain.

Ages ranged from roughly 18 to 100 years, with residence in fewer than 25 US areas. Participants had their cohort set by participant-reported clinical history. The CDR3 extends over 12 amino acids. Trimming removed 3 bases at V and 8 bases at J, with 10 bases between. The germline CDR1 and CDR2 sequences are DFQATT and SNEGSKA (reference sequence). Under the authors' procedure: It was from reference gene primer amplification that nucleated cell counts were estimated. Clones were read by immunoSEQ multiplex PCR, and TCRdb kept only the in-frame ones, dropping some. From that table come the V and J calls and clone size; the DNA was used to work out D and trimming. The data hold some 250,000 clones, with approximately 91% observed a single time.

The clonotype originates from a woman in her 40s with acute COVID-19. Sequenced sample: PBMCs or T cells enriched from blood (not recorded which). The V call is TRBV20-1, the J call TRBJ1-4, with D possibly TRBD1 on 6 matching bases. CDR3 sequence reads: CSASHTGEKLFF. The CDR3 DNA follows: TGCAGTGCTAGTCATACAGGGGAAAAACTGTTTTTT.